These T cell receptor beta chains were read from a single sample in a study of cytomegalovirus exposure and HLA in healthy donors. Generated by immunoSEQ multiplex PCR, the TCRdb table keeps only in-frame clones and is missing some. The table includes 100,000 to 150,000 clones, around 67% detected once. Sequencing used PBMCs. The receptors originated from a man aged 60 to 69 in good health and CMV-seropositive. Both conserved end residues are part of each CDR3. The order of the fields is clone size, D gene, V gene, J gene, CDR3 protein, CDR3 DNA. A D gene is named only where the DNA matches it firmly. A row's size may be missing; if present it is once, few, many or a size class.

>few|TRBD1|TRBV2|TRBJ1-1
CASSVDRGAEAFF
TGTGCCAGCAGTGTAGACAGGGGCGCTGAAGCTTTCTTT
>NA|NA|TRBV27|TRBJ1-2
CASSSWGVAGYTF
TGTGCCAGCAGTTCCTGGGGGGTTGCGGGCTACACCTTC
>NA|TRBD1|TRBV6-1|TRBJ1-1
CASSKIAGTGGKAFF
TGTGCCAGCAGTAAGATCGCCGGGACAGGGGGCAAGGCTTTCTTT
>NA|NA|TRBV19|TRBJ2-5
CASSARPGVETQYF
TGTGCCAGTAGTGCGAGACCCGGGGTCGAGACCCAGTACTTC
>once|TRBD2|TRBV5-1|TRBJ2-2
CASSYGLAAITGELFF
TGCGCCAGCAGCTATGGACTAGCGGCGATCACCGGGGAGCTGTTTTTT
>NA|NA|TRBV5-1|TRBJ2-3
CASSPLQGSDTQYF
TGCGCCAGCAGCCCTTTACAGGGTTCAGATACGCAGTATTTT
>once|NA|TRBV11-3|TRBJ1-6
CASSLDPNSPLHF
TGTGCCAGCAGCTTAGATCCAAATTCACCCCTCCACTTT
>once|TRBD2|TRBV29-1|TRBJ2-1
CSAGEQRGGSEQFF
TGCAGCGCGGGGGAACAGCGGGGGGGAAGCGAGCAGTTCTTC
>NA|TRBD1|TRBV6-6|TRBJ1-6
CASSRTGGDSPLHF
TGTGCCAGCAGCCGGACAGGGGGCGATTCACCCCTCCACTTT
>few|NA|TRBV20-1|TRBJ2-7
CSARVSYEQYF
TGCAGTGCTAGAGTTAGCTACGAGCAGTACTTC
>NA|TRBD1|TRBV19|TRBJ2-2
CASSTYRGPNTGELFF
TGTGCCAGTAGCACATACAGGGGGCCTAACACCGGGGAGCTGTTTTTT